The 19 T cell receptor beta chains listed next were all sequenced from one sample in a study of blood T cells in healthy people across ages. Together with a sample-barcoded 5' primer, a J-beta primer mix was included in a second PCR lasting about 7 to 11 cycles. TCRdb reanalysed the 5' RACE reads using MiXCR and keeps one entry per CDR3 protein. The sample records 850,000 or so distinct CDR3 sequences, 29% being singletons. Sample: blood. The receptors derive from a woman of 80 years or more in good health.

V gene TRBV16 combines with J gene TRBJ1-1, with D unresolved. The V gene lost 6 bases and the J gene lost 0 bases, with 14 bases spanning the gap. In germline, CDR1 is KGHSY, CDR2 FQNENV. CDR3 size: 15 residues. Here the CDR3 reads CASSALEGLNTEAFF. CDR3 nucleotide sequence: TGTGCCAGCAGTGCACTTGAAGGGTTGAACACTGAAGCTTTCTTT.

The chain links TRBV3-1 to TRBJ2-1, with a weak D call TRBD1 (5 bases). V was shortened by 0 bases and J by 1 base, with 13 bases between the two germline ends. Germline V gene sequence: CDR1 LGHDT, CDR2 YNNKEL (reference sequence). CDR3 length equals 17 residues. The CDR3 reads CASSQDVGPLSYNEQFF. DNA for the CDR3: TGTGCCAGCAGCCAAGATGTGGGGCCGCTGTCCTACAATGAGCAGTTCTTC.

In its sample, this clonotype was seen a few times. The V and J genes are TRBV20-1 and TRBJ1-2, with a tentative D call TRBD1 (6 bases). The CDR3 consists of 13 residues. Germline-derived CDR1 and CDR2 are DFQATT and SNEGSKA (reference sequence). The V and J ends lost 3 bases and 7 bases respectively, with 15 bases between them. The CDR3 DNA reads TGCAGTGCTAGGGTTGGGGGGCAGGGTGGCTACACCTTC. Translation: CSARVGGQGGYTF.

This clonotype has ten or more counts. The V call is TRBV20-1, the J call TRBJ2-3, with 8 bases lining up with TRBD2. The CDR3 has 16 residues. Trimming cost V 1 base and J 0 bases; bases outside gene matches: 6. Germline CDR1 and CDR2: DFQATT and SNEGSKA (reference sequence). CDR3 in DNA: TGCAGTGCTAGAGGTATAGCGGGACCTAGCACAGATACGCAGTATTTT. Translated, it gives CSARGIAGPSTDTQYF.

This clonotype was counted a few times. V and J are TRBV5-1 and TRBJ1-2; tentative D call: TRBD1 (6 bases). Germline V gives CDR1 SGHRS, CDR2 YFSETQ. V was clipped by 1 base and J by 4 bases, with 14 bases between them. The CDR3 is made up of 15 amino acids. The CDR3 DNA reads as TGCGCCAGCAGCTTGAACGGGGGCGCGGGCTATGGCTACACCTTC. Translated: CASSLNGGAGYGYTF.

This clonotype was counted many times. This sequence joins TRBV6-5 and TRBJ2-3; the match to TRBD1 covers 7 bases. The CDR3 covers 14 residues. V shed 7 bases and J 3 bases; nucleotides not matched to a gene: 7. Germline V gene lookup returns CDR1 MNHEY and CDR2 SVGAGI. CDR3 nucleotides: TGTGCCAGCAACAACGCAGGGGGAACAGATACGCAGTATTTT. It encodes CASNNAGGTDTQYF.

The chain carries TRBV29-1 and TRBJ2-7; 9 nucleotides line up with TRBD1. V gave up 4 bases and J gave up 2 bases; unmatched junction bases: 9. There are 15 residues in the CDR3. Germline CDR1 and CDR2: SQVTM and ANQGSEA. The CDR3 region has the DNA TGCAGCGTTGTCCCCGGGACAGGGCATCCCTACGAGCAGTACTTC. This encodes CSVVPGTGHPYEQYF.

V gene TRBV6-2 or TRBV6-3 combines with J gene TRBJ2-4, with 8 positions matching TRBD1. CDR1 and CDR2 from the germline V gene are MNHEY and SVGEGT. The CDR3 contains 11 residues. V dropped 6 bases and J dropped 14; count of bases not matched to a gene: 6. The CDR3 sequence: CASSQGQAKYF. In DNA, the CDR3 is TGTGCCAGCAGCCAGGGACAGGCCAAGTACTTC.

A word on this clonotype: Just one base apart from a much larger clone, this may be a read error. The rearrangement links TRBV5-1 to TRBJ2-4, with 14 bases identical to TRBD2. CDR1 is SGHRS and CDR2 is YFSETQ in the germline V gene. With 4 bases clipped from V and 0 bases from J, the junction kept 9 bases outside the gene matches. This CDR3 is built from 19 residues. The CDR3 sequence is CASSPGLAGGFQAKNIQYF. Here the CDR3 DNA reads TGCGCCAGCAGCCCCGGACTAGCGGGGGGATTCCAAGCCAAAAACATTCAGTACTTC. The full variable domain, rest sourced from reference TRBV5-1 and TRBJ2-4, is KAGVTQTPRYLIKTRGQQVTLSCSPISGHRSVSWYQQTPGQGLQFLFEYFSETQRNKGNFPGRFSGRQFSNSRSEMNVSTLELGDSALYLCASSPGLAGGFQAKNIQYFGAGTRLSVL.

The chain combines TRBV9 with TRBJ2-2; TRBD1 or TRBD2 may be the D gene (6 bases each). CDR3 length: 16 amino acids. Between the trimmed V and J ends, which lost 0 bases and 3 bases, there was a span of 12 bases. Germline CDR1 and CDR2: SGDLS and YYNGEE. The CDR3 DNA reads TGTGCCAGCAGCGTAGTAGGGGGGCTCGACACCGGGGAGCTGTTTTTT. Residues: CASSVVGGLDTGELFF.

Details on this clonotype: Given a much more abundant clone one base away, this may be a read error. The chain has TRBV6-5 and TRBJ2-5; 13 bases align to TRBD2. CDR1 and CDR2 from the germline V gene are MNHEY and SVGAGI. CDR3 size: 15 residues. The J segment lost 11 bases and the V segment lost 6 bases, leaving 12 bases of the junction unmatched. The CDR3 loop is CASRLGLAGAYKQYF. In DNA form, the CDR3 reads TGTGCCAGCAGACTAGGACTAGCGGGGGCCTACAAGCAGTACTTC.

This chain links TRBV5-1 with TRBJ1-2, with TRBD1 identical over 7 bases. The CDR3 extends over 18 amino acids. Looked up from germline, CDR1 is SGHRS and CDR2 is YFSETQ. V lost 4 bases to trimming and J lost 0 bases; unmatched junction nucleotides: 15. The CDR3 region has the DNA TGCGCCAGCAGCCCCGGATATACACGGGACAGAACTAACTATGGCTACACCTTC. It is translated as CASSPGYTRDRTNYGYTF.

This clonotype was seen more than once but under ten times. This may arise from a read error, as a much more abundant clone is one base away. V gene TRBV10-3 combines with J gene TRBJ2-3; 9 bases agree with TRBD1. Germline CDR1 ENHRY, CDR2 SYGVKD. The CDR3 sequence is 14 residues long. After removal of 6 bases from V and 3 bases from J, the junction contained 4 bases not matched to a gene. The CDR3, as DNA: TGTGCCATCAGCCGTGGGACAGGGACAGATACGCAGTATTTT. It encodes CAISRGTGTDTQYF.

This clonotype occurred many times. J is TRBJ2-6 and V is TRBV6-2 or TRBV6-3, with a possible D match to TRBD1 (6 bases). The CDR3 runs to 16 residues. CDR1 and CDR2 from the germline V gene are MNHEY and SVGEGT. The V and J ends lost 5 bases and 2 bases respectively, with 13 bases between them. In DNA, the CDR3 is TGTGCCAGCAGTCCTCAGGACAGAGCTGGGGCCAACGTCCTGACTTTC. Its translation: CASSPQDRAGANVLTF.

This clonotype occurred a few times. DNA for the CDR3: TGCAGTGGGAGGGGACGCACAGATACGCAGTATTTT. This gives the protein CSGRGRTDTQYF. V and J are TRBV20-1 and TRBJ2-3, with a possible D match to TRBD2 (6 bases). V was shortened by 7 bases and J by 1 base, with 9 bases between the two germline ends. The germline CDR1 and CDR2 sequences are DFQATT and SNEGSKA (reference sequence). The CDR3 runs 12 residues.

This clonotype occurred once. This chain links TRBV6-1 with TRBJ2-3, with D perhaps matching TRBD2 (6 bases). Germline-derived CDR1 and CDR2 are MNHNS and SASEGT. This CDR3 spans 15 amino acids. Trimming stripped 2 bases from V and 4 bases from J, with 13 bases between. The CDR3 region is CASSEQGGGADTQYF. The CDR3 nucleotides are TGTGCCAGCAGTGAACAGGGAGGCGGCGCAGATACGCAGTATTTT.

In this sample, this clonotype turned up a few times. The J gene is TRBJ1-1, the V gene TRBV20-1; D gene ambiguous. Germline CDR1 DFQATT, CDR2 SNEGSKA (reference sequence). V was shortened by 6 bases and J by 6 bases, with 17 bases between the two germline ends. The CDR3 contains 13 residues. Here the CDR3 DNA reads TGCAGTGCGATAAGCGGCCCCGTTTCTGAAGCTTTCTTT. Amino acid sequence: CSAISGPVSEAFF.

This clonotype was seen repeatedly, ten times or more. The CDR3 DNA sequence: TGTGCCAGCAGCCAGGCAAACAATGAGCAGTTCTTC. Protein sequence: CASSQANNEQFF. The V and J genes are TRBV6-2 or TRBV6-3 and TRBJ2-1, with no clear D. V shed 6 bases and J shed 5 bases, with 8 bases lying between them. This CDR3 has 12 amino acids. Per germline, CDR1 MNHEY and CDR2 SVGEGT.

This clonotype was seen only a few times. The chain uses TRBV30 and TRBJ2-5; D is perhaps TRBD2 (6 bases). Germline CDR1 and CDR2: GTSNPN and SVGIG (reference sequence). This CDR3 region has 18 residues. Trimming took off 0 bases at V and 2 bases at J, with 22 bases between the two ends. The CDR3: CAWSVRRASATSQETQYF. CDR3 coding DNA: TGTGCCTGGAGTGTGAGGAGGGCTAGCGCAACCTCTCAAGAGACCCAGTACTTC.